Shown below are 26 T cell receptor beta chains from a single sample sequenced in a study of blood T cell repertoires in COVID-19. Assay: immunoSEQ multiplex PCR; the TCRdb copy retains only in-frame clones and omits some. The sample lists some 110,000 clones, about nine tenths occurring once. Sequenced material: peripheral blood. These receptor sequences come from a man aged 35-49 years with acute or convalescent COVID-19.

The genes are TRBV5-8 and TRBJ1-1; no firm D call. Trimming pared 4 bases from V and 7 bases from J, leaving 17 bases between. Germline V CDR1 and CDR2: SGHTS, YDEGEE. The CDR3 length is 14 residues. CDR3 sequence (DNA): TGTGCCAGCAGCGGCGAGACTGGACTGGGTGAAGCTTTCTTT. Its protein product is CASSGETGLGEAFF.

The rearrangement links TRBV2 to TRBJ1-4; a weak D match, TRBD1 (5 bases). Germline loops: CDR1 SNHLY, CDR2 FYNNEI. V was shortened by 7 bases and J by 3 bases, with 12 bases between the two germline ends. The CDR3 runs to 14 residues. The CDR3 protein is CASTKGRSNEKLFF. The CDR3 DNA reads TGTGCCAGCACAAAGGGGAGGTCTAATGAAAAACTGTTTTTT.

The chain links TRBV19 to TRBJ1-5; 10 nucleotides match TRBD1. The CDR3 sequence is 14 residues long. The germline V gene has CDR1 LNHDA and CDR2 SQIVND (reference sequence). Germline trimming cut 3 bases from V and 7 bases from J; bases unmatched to any gene: 3. Here the CDR3 DNA reads TGTGCCAGTAGTATGGGACAGGGGCGGCAGCCCCAGCATTTT. This sequence encodes CASSMGQGRQPQHF.

The chain is built from TRBV3-1 (or the pseudogene TRBV3-2) and TRBJ1-2; 7 bases agree with TRBD1. V trimming: 4 bases; J trimming: 5 bases; junction bases outside the gene matches: 7. This CDR3 region has 14 residues. Germline loops: CDR1 LGHDT, CDR2 YNNKEL (reference sequence). The CDR3 nucleotides are TGTGCCAGCAGCCTTGAGGGGGCAGGGTATGGCTACACCTTC. Translating it yields CASSLEGAGYGYTF.

The chain's CDR3 is CASSLDRTPKNIQYF. CDR3 nucleotides: TGTGCCAGCAGCTTGGATAGGACACCTAAAAACATTCAGTACTTC. This chain uses TRBV5-4 with TRBJ2-4; D may be TRBD1 (5 bases). Trimming stripped 0 bases from V and 4 bases from J, with 11 bases between. Per germline, CDR1 SGHNT and CDR2 YYREEE (reference sequence). This CDR3 region has 15 residues.

This clone was counted once. This chain connects TRBV6-5 to TRBJ2-3; 11 nucleotides align to TRBD2. After removal of 6 bases from V and 5 bases from J, the junction contained 7 bases not matched to a gene. The germline gives CDR1 MNHEY, CDR2 SVGAGI. This CDR3 contains 15 residues. CDR3 DNA: TGTGCCAGCAGGGGACTAGCGGTTTCGATAGATACGCAGTATTTT. Its protein is CASRGLAVSIDTQYF.

This clone came up a few times. The genes are TRBV19 and TRBJ1-5; D remains unclear. V lost 3 bases, J lost 4 bases, and 16 bases lay in between. Per germline, CDR1 LNHDA and CDR2 SQIVND (reference sequence). The CDR3 totals 16 residues. In DNA, the CDR3 is TGTGCCAGTAGTATCTCCGGCGCCCGGAGTAATCAGCCCCAGCATTTT. Translated, it gives CASSISGARSNQPQHF.

This clone occurred once. The CDR3 sequence is CASSRGTDFYGYTF. CDR3 DNA sequence: TGTGCCAGTAGTAGGGGGACAGATTTCTATGGCTACACCTTC. This chain joins TRBV19 and TRBJ1-2; TRBD1 matches at 7 bases. Trimming removed 4 bases from V and 4 bases from J; junction bases left unmatched: 6. CDR3 length: 14 residues. Germline V lookup: CDR1 LNHDA, CDR2 SQIVND (reference sequence).

The chain recombines TRBV6-5 with TRBJ1-3; D uncertain. V lost 6 bases and J 9 bases, leaving 9 bases between the germline ends. The CDR3 loop spans 11 amino acids. Germline V CDR1 and CDR2: MNHEY, SVGAGI. The CDR3, as DNA: TGTGCCAGCAGGGTGGAGAGCACCATATATTTT. This gives the protein CASRVESTIYF.

The chain employs TRBV5-6 and TRBJ1-3; 8 bases agree with TRBD1. The germline V gene has CDR1 SGHDT and CDR2 YYEEEE. This CDR3 region has 14 residues. The junction had 2 bases not matched to a gene; V was cut back by 2 bases and J by 4 bases. The CDR3 bases are TGTGCCAGCAGCTTTTCAGGGGGCGGAAACACCATATATTTT. Translation: CASSFSGGGNTIYF.

In this sample, this clone turned up a few times. The CDR3 reads CASTRGQGNTEAFF. Here the CDR3 DNA reads TGTGCCAGCACACGAGGACAGGGGAACACTGAAGCTTTCTTT. The chain employs TRBV5-4 and TRBJ1-1, with TRBD1 matching 8 bases. The length of the CDR3 is 14 residues. V dropped 6 bases and J dropped 1; count of bases not matched to a gene: 5. Germline V gene data show CDR1 as SGHNT and CDR2 as YYREEE (reference sequence).

This rearrangement joins TRBV18 to TRBJ1-1; 12 bases align to TRBD1. Germline V lookup: CDR1 KGHSH, CDR2 LQKENI. This CDR3 is built from 16 residues. Germline trimming cut 4 bases from V and 6 bases from J; bases unmatched to any gene: 9. The CDR3 DNA is TGTGCCAGCTCACTGACCCGGGACAGGGGGCACGCTGAAGCTTTCTTT. Protein product: CASSLTRDRGHAEAFF.

The chain carries TRBV30 and TRBJ2-2; D call uncertain. This CDR3 spans 12 amino acids. Germline V gene sequence: CDR1 GTSNPN, CDR2 SVGIG (reference sequence). V dropped 0 bases and J dropped 6 bases, with 5 bases sitting between them. For the CDR3, the DNA is TGTGCCTGGAGTGTACGGGCCGGGGAGCTGTTTTTT. Protein: CAWSVRAGELFF.

V and J are TRBV3-1 (or the pseudogene TRBV3-2) and TRBJ2-2; 8 bases line up with TRBD2. The CDR3 runs 16 residues. J lost 7 bases, V lost 5 bases, and 12 bases had no gene match. Per germline, CDR1 LGHDT and CDR2 YNNKEL (reference sequence). The chain's CDR3 is CASSSTSGRWGGELFF. In nucleotides, the CDR3 is TGTGCCAGCAGCTCTACTAGCGGACGATGGGGCGGGGAGCTGTTTTTT.

J is TRBJ2-3 and V is TRBV24-1; 8 positions match TRBD1. CDR1 is KGHDR and CDR2 is SFDVKD in the germline V gene. Trimming at V came to 3 bases and at J to 4 bases, leaving 8 bases not matched to a gene. The CDR3 runs to 16 residues. The CDR3 DNA follows: TGTGCCACCAGTGATCCCTCCAGGGGGCGGGCAGATACGCAGTATTTT. It encodes CATSDPSRGRADTQYF.

The V and J genes are TRBV11-2 and TRBJ2-7, with D perhaps TRBD2 (6 bases). The CDR3 consists of 15 residues. Between the trimmed V and J ends, which lost 0 bases and 0 bases, there was a span of 9 bases. Germline loops: CDR1 SGHAT, CDR2 FQNNGV. The CDR3 sequence is CASSLDRGSSYEQYF. The CDR3, as DNA: TGTGCCAGCAGCTTAGATCGGGGGAGCTCCTACGAGCAGTACTTC.

The gene calls are TRBV30 and TRBJ1-6, with D possibly being TRBD1 (5 bases). The CDR3 contains 15 residues. The V end lost 4 bases, the J end lost 0 bases, and 10 bases lay between the germline ends. The germline gives CDR1 GTSNPN, CDR2 SVGIG (reference sequence). CDR3 DNA sequence: TGTGCCTGGACGGCAGACAGCTCCTATAATTCACCCCTCCACTTT. This gives the protein CAWTADSSYNSPLHF.

The gene calls are TRBV19 and TRBJ2-5, with D possibly TRBD1 on 6 matching bases. The ends were cut back, 7 bases at V and 5 bases at J, with 14 bases in the middle. Germline CDR1 is LNHDA and CDR2 is SQIVND (reference sequence). CDR3 length: 13 amino acids. The chain's CDR3 is CASMPAGAETQYF. The CDR3 nucleotides read TGTGCCAGTATGCCAGCAGGGGCCGAGACCCAGTACTTC.

This rearrangement joins TRBV5-5 to TRBJ1-6; D gene ambiguous. There are 13 residues in the CDR3. Germline V CDR1 and CDR2: SGHKS, YYEKEE (reference sequence). Trimming left V 0 bases short and J 8 bases short, with 6 bases between. In nucleotides, the CDR3 is TGTGCCAGCAGCTTGGGTCCGGATTCACCCCTCCACTTT. Its protein product is CASSLGPDSPLHF.

The genes are TRBV18 and TRBJ1-1; D gene uncertain. This CDR3 is built from 16 residues. Germline assignment: CDR1 KGHSH and CDR2 LQKENI. V gave up 4 bases and J gave up 5 bases, with 20 bases separating them. The CDR3 DNA reads TGTGCCAGCTCACTATCTCGCGCGGGTGTGTGGACTGAAGCTTTCTTT. Its translation is CASSLSRAGVWTEAFF.

This clone has just one count. The gene calls are TRBV9 and TRBJ2-1; 9 bases fit TRBD1. CDR1 is SGDLS and CDR2 is YYNGEE in the germline V gene. The junction had 10 bases not matched to a gene; V was cut back by 0 bases and J by 6 bases. This CDR3 contains 17 residues. DNA of the CDR3: TGTGCCAGCAGCGTAGATCCCGGGGACAGGGCGTTCAATGAGCAGTTCTTC. As protein: CASSVDPGDRAFNEQFF. The variable domain in full, completed from reference TRBV9 and TRBJ2-1, reads DSGVTQTPKHLITATGQRVTLRCSPRSGDLSVYWYQQSLDQGLQFLIQYYNGEERAKGNILERFSAQQFPDLHSELNLSSLELGDSALYFCASSVDPGDRAFNEQFFGPGTRLTVL.

This CDR3 is CASSQGLNEKLFF. CDR3 DNA sequence: TGTGCCAGCAGCCAAGGCCTAAATGAAAAACTGTTTTTT. The chain recombines TRBV14 with TRBJ1-4, with unresolved D. Per germline, CDR1 SGHDN and CDR2 FVKESK. The CDR3 loop spans 13 amino acids. Trimming shortened V by 1 base and J by 5 bases, and 5 bases separated the two germline ends.

This chain connects TRBV30 to TRBJ2-1, with TRBD2 matching 9 bases. Germline V gene lookup returns CDR1 GTSNPN and CDR2 SVGIG (reference sequence). This CDR3 is 12 amino acids long. J was trimmed by 10 bases and V by 5 bases; bases with no gene match: 6. The CDR3 region has the DNA TGTGCCTGGCCTTCGACTAGCGGAGAGCAGTTCTTC. Residues: CAWPSTSGEQFF.

The chain recombines TRBV5-1 with TRBJ2-2; no definite D call. Between the trimmed V and J ends, which lost 7 bases and 0 bases, there was a span of 10 bases. The CDR3 length is 14 residues. CDR1 is SGHRS and CDR2 is YFSETQ in the germline V gene. As DNA, the CDR3 is TGCGCCAGCTCTCAGGCAGCGAACACCGGGGAGCTGTTTTTT. This codes for CASSQAANTGELFF. Full variable domain (missing parts from reference TRBV5-1 and TRBJ2-2): KAGVTQTPRYLIKTRGQQVTLSCSPISGHRSVSWYQQTPGQGLQFLFEYFSETQRNKGNFPGRFSGRQFSNSRSEMNVSTLELGDSALYLCASSQAANTGELFFGEGSRLTVL.

The chain employs TRBV18 and TRBJ1-2; D may be TRBD1 (5 bases). This CDR3 spans 15 amino acids. Trimming removed 4 bases from V and 3 bases from J, with 15 bases in between. Germline V CDR1 and CDR2: KGHSH, LQKENI. Here the CDR3 reads CASSLKQDSDYGYTF. CDR3 DNA sequence: TGTGCCAGCTCACTAAAACAGGATTCGGACTATGGCTACACCTTC.

The CDR3 DNA reads as TGTGCCATCAGTGAGTCGGGAGGATATGGCTACACCTTC. It specifies CAISESGGYGYTF. The genes are TRBV10-3 and TRBJ1-2; no definite D call. The CDR3 totals 13 residues. V lost 0 bases to trimming and J lost 5 bases, with 7 bases between them. Germline V gene lookup returns CDR1 ENHRY and CDR2 SYGVKD.